Following are 26 T cell receptor beta chains from one sample sequenced in a study of CD8 T cells in ankylosing spondylitis (dated by TCRdb to between 2016 and 2019). Library preparation used 5' RACE. Sequencer: Illumina HiSeq 2500. The public reads were run again by TCRdb, first through fastp at Q25 and then through MiXCR, and only productive beta chains were kept. Records with the same CDR3 protein are collapsed into one entry carrying the most frequent genes and DNA. In all, the sample holds 300,000 to 400,000 distinct CDR3 sequences, and roughly 14% of those were seen once. The ten biggest clones cover roughly 1.1% of the sample. The sequencing sample was made of blood, either unsorted or a sorted T cell fraction (not recorded which). These TCRs come from a male donor with ankylosing spondylitis or in good health (not recorded which).

This clonotype was counted a few times. V gene TRBV18 combines with J gene TRBJ2-1, with TRBD2 matching over 11 bases. V shed 1 base, J shed 8 bases, and the junction held 10 bases outside the gene matches. Germline CDR1 is KGHSH and CDR2 is LQKENI. CDR3 size: 17 residues. CDR3 loop: CASSPRKKTSGIDEQFF. In DNA form, the CDR3 reads TGTGCCAGCTCACCACGAAAAAAGACTAGCGGGATTGATGAGCAGTTCTTC.

Only a few counts were recorded for this clonotype. This rearrangement joins TRBV29-1 to TRBJ2-3; D might be TRBD2 (6 bases). This CDR3 contains 13 residues. Germline CDR1 and CDR2: SQVTM and ANQGSEA. The V and J ends lost 7 bases and 4 bases respectively, with 15 bases between them. The CDR3 loop reads CSATDLAADTQYF. CDR3 sequence (DNA): TGCAGCGCCACTGATTTAGCGGCAGATACGCAGTATTTT.

This clonotype was detected ten times or more. For the CDR3, the DNA is TGTGCCAGCAGTTCCCAGCGTAGCGGGGCGCCCGGGGATACGCAGTATTTT. The encoded protein is CASSSQRSGAPGDTQYF. The chain links TRBV12-3 or TRBV12-4 to TRBJ2-3; 8 bases agree with TRBD2. The CDR3 runs to 17 residues. With 4 bases clipped from V and 6 bases from J, the junction kept 15 bases outside the gene matches.

This chain uses TRBV12-3 or TRBV12-4 with TRBJ2-1; 11 bases are shared with TRBD2. The V segment lost 7 bases and the J segment 4 bases; nucleotides outside the gene matches: 6. The length of the CDR3 is 15 residues. This chain's CDR3 is CASTLSGRAYNEQFF. The CDR3 nucleotides are TGTGCCAGCACCCTTAGCGGGAGGGCGTACAATGAGCAGTTCTTC.

The gene calls are TRBV10-3 and TRBJ2-4; 11 nucleotides agree with TRBD2. The CDR3 spans 17 residues. CDR1 and CDR2 (germline): ENHRY, SYGVKD. V shed 3 bases and J 0 bases; nucleotides not matched to a gene: 4. The DNA for the CDR3 is TGTGCCATCAGTGATCCAACTAGCGGGGGAGCCAAAAACATTCAGTACTTC. Translating it yields CAISDPTSGGAKNIQYF.

This chain connects TRBV12-3 or TRBV12-4 to TRBJ1-6; D is uncertain. CDR3 length: 14 residues. The V end was cut by 6 bases, the J end by 1 base, with 7 bases between. Here the CDR3 reads CASRVGSYNSPLHF. For the CDR3, the DNA is TGTGCCAGCAGAGTAGGGTCCTATAATTCACCCCTCCACTTT.

This clonotype was observed a few times. The V and J genes are TRBV28 and TRBJ2-1; no reliable D call. Germline V CDR1 and CDR2: MDHEN, SYDVKM. The CDR3 consists of 15 residues. The germline V and J ends were trimmed by 5 bases and 2 bases, with 13 bases remaining between them. CDR3 bases: TGTGCCAGCAGTCCCCCAGGACGAACCTACAATGAGCAGTTCTTC. Amino acid sequence: CASSPPGRTYNEQFF.

This clonotype was counted at least ten times. This sequence joins TRBV29-1 and TRBJ2-1; D is perhaps TRBD2 (6 bases). Germline loops: CDR1 SQVTM, CDR2 ANQGSEA. The CDR3 has 19 residues. Trimming removed 2 bases from V and 7 bases from J, with 30 bases in between. The CDR3 reads CSVESLGGAPRLVSNEQFF. CDR3 sequence (DNA): TGCAGCGTTGAATCCCTCGGGGGAGCCCCCCGCCTGGTATCGAATGAGCAGTTCTTC.

The V and J genes are TRBV2 and TRBJ2-7; D remains ambiguous. With 10 bases removed from V and 0 bases from J, the gap between germline ends came to 13 bases. Looked up from germline, CDR1 is SNHLY and CDR2 is FYNNEI. The CDR3 is 13 residues long. The CDR3 DNA sequence: TGTGCCACAACCCTCTCGAGCTCCTACGAGCAGTACTTC. This translates into CATTLSSSYEQYF.

V is TRBV5-1 and J is TRBJ1-4, with D perhaps matching TRBD1 (5 bases). There are 16 residues in the CDR3. The germline V gene has CDR1 SGHRS and CDR2 YFSETQ. Trimming removed 6 bases from V and 8 bases from J, with 23 bases in between. This chain's CDR3 is CASIRPRQPRGEKLFF. CDR3 sequence (DNA): TGCGCCAGCATCCGACCAAGACAGCCGCGGGGAGAAAAACTGTTTTTT.

The chain employs TRBV4-1 and TRBJ2-3; D not certain. CDR3 length: 13 residues. Between the trimmed V and J ends, which lost 5 bases and 6 bases, there was a span of 12 bases. Germline CDR1 MGHRA, CDR2 YSYEKL. CDR3 sequence reads: CASSSWTADTQYF. The CDR3, as DNA: TGCGCCAGCAGCTCCTGGACGGCGGATACGCAGTATTTT.

A few counts support this clonotype. The chain employs TRBV10-3 and TRBJ2-7; either TRBD1 or TRBD2 may supply D (6 bases each). Germline CDR1 is ENHRY and CDR2 is SYGVKD. This CDR3 is built from 14 residues. Trimming removed 6 bases from V and 7 bases from J, with 19 bases in between. The CDR3 loop reads CAIRALGGGGEQYF. The CDR3 DNA is TGTGCCATCAGGGCTCTGGGGGGCGGCGGGGAGCAGTACTTC.

This clonotype showed up just a few times. The chain links TRBV4-1 to TRBJ2-7; tentatively, D is TRBD2 (6 bases). This CDR3 spans 16 amino acids. Germline-derived CDR1 and CDR2 are MGHRA and YSYEKL. V was pared by 1 base and J by 0 bases, with 13 bases between. CDR3 sequence reads: CASSQVAGISSYEQYF. The CDR3 DNA reads as TGCGCCAGCAGCCAAGTGGCGGGGATCAGCTCCTACGAGCAGTACTTC.

CDR3 nucleotide sequence: TGCGCCAGCAGTCGGCAGGGGGTCGGCTACGAGCAGTACTTC. Protein: CASSRQGVGYEQYF. The chain employs TRBV5-1 and TRBJ2-7, with 7 bases lining up with TRBD1. The length of the CDR3 is 14 residues. Germline CDR1 and CDR2: SGHRS and YFSETQ. V lost 5 bases to trimming and J lost 3 bases; unmatched junction nucleotides: 8.

This clonotype was seen more than once but under ten times. The chain couples TRBV6-1 to TRBJ2-7, with 7 bases aligning to TRBD2. CDR1 is MNHNS and CDR2 is SASEGT in the germline V gene. With 6 bases clipped from V and 2 bases from J, the junction kept 10 bases outside the gene matches. This CDR3 contains 15 residues. The CDR3 nucleotides are TGTGCCAGCAGGGGCGGGGGAAGGGAGACCTACGAGCAGTACTTC. Amino acids: CASRGGGRETYEQYF.

The genes are TRBV7-9 and TRBJ2-6, with D uncertain. The CDR3 extends over 15 amino acids. V gave up 6 bases and J gave up 0 bases, with 9 bases separating them. Germline CDR1 SEHNR, CDR2 FQNEAQ (reference sequence). CDR3 amino acids: CASSSTDSGANVLTF. As DNA, the CDR3 is TGTGCCAGCAGTTCCACGGACTCTGGGGCCAACGTCCTGACTTTC. Variable domain in full (rest from reference TRBV7-9 and TRBJ2-6): DTGVSQNPRHKITKRGQNVTFRCDPISEHNRLYWYRQTLGQGPEFLTYFQNEAQLEKSRLLSDRFSAERPKGSFSTLEIQRTEQGDSAMYLCASSSTDSGANVLTFGAGSRLTVL.

A remark on this clonotype: A junction boundary mismatches the germline segment, possibly from a read error. The J gene is TRBJ2-2, the V gene TRBV7-2; 10 bases align to TRBD2. CDR1 is SGHTA and CDR2 is FQGNSA in the germline V gene. The CDR3 covers 15 residues. CDR3 in DNA: TGTGCCAGCAGCCTAGCGGGAGTAATGACCGGGGAGCTGTTTTTT. Its translation: CASSLAGVMTGELFF.

The chain joins TRBV7-9 to TRBJ2-7, with a possible D match to TRBD1 (5 bases). The germline V and J ends were trimmed by 2 bases and 6 bases, with 14 bases remaining between them. The CDR3 spans 14 residues. CDR1 is SEHNR, CDR2 FQNEAQ, per germline (reference sequence). The CDR3 DNA is TGTGCCAGCAGCTTAAAAGGACAATCCCTCGAGCAGTACTTC. Translating gives CASSLKGQSLEQYF.

The sample holds many counts of this clonotype. The chain combines TRBV29-1 with TRBJ1-2; 7 positions match TRBD1. V shed 7 bases and J 12 bases; nucleotides not matched to a gene: 14. This CDR3 has 12 amino acids. Germline lookup yields CDR1 SQVTM and CDR2 ANQGSEA. This CDR3 is CSAAGSSGGHTF. The CDR3 DNA reads TGCAGCGCCGCAGGGTCCTCAGGGGGACACACCTTC.

This clonotype was seen more than once but under ten times. The V call is TRBV10-3, the J call TRBJ1-4, with D possibly TRBD1 on 5 matching bases. CDR3 length: 12 residues. The germline gives CDR1 ENHRY, CDR2 SYGVKD. V dropped 1 base and J dropped 8 bases, with 5 bases sitting between them. CDR3 nucleotide sequence: TGTGCCATCAGTGAGTGGGGCGAAAAACTGTTTTTT. Translated: CAISEWGEKLFF.

This clonotype was observed a few times. The gene calls are TRBV7-7 and TRBJ2-5, with TRBD2 matching over 15 bases. The CDR3 covers 17 residues. After removal of 5 bases from V and 0 bases from J, the junction contained 4 bases not matched to a gene. Germline V gene sequence: CDR1 SSHAT, CDR2 FNYEAQ (reference sequence). CDR3: CASSEGLAGGYQETQYF. In nucleotides, the CDR3 is TGTGCCAGCAGCGAGGGACTAGCGGGGGGTTACCAAGAGACCCAGTACTTC.

This clonotype has a count of ten or more. The chain combines TRBV20-1 with TRBJ2-1, with D perhaps being TRBD1 or TRBD2 (7 bases each). Trimming removed 6 bases from V and 6 bases from J, with 18 bases in between. The germline CDR1 and CDR2 sequences are DFQATT and SNEGSKA (reference sequence). This CDR3 has 14 residues. The chain's CDR3 is CSADREAGGNEQFF. The DNA of the CDR3 is TGCAGTGCGGACCGGGAGGCAGGGGGCAATGAGCAGTTCTTC.

This clonotype was recorded a few times. V is TRBV5-1 and J is TRBJ2-1; D not certain. Germline CDR1 and CDR2: SGHRS and YFSETQ. This CDR3 spans 11 amino acids. Deletions cut 3 bases from V and 7 bases from J, with 5 bases between. CDR3 nucleotides: TGCGCCAGCAGCTCAAGGAATGAGCAGTTCTTC. This codes for CASSSRNEQFF. The full variable domain, completed using reference TRBV5-1 and TRBJ2-1, is KAGVTQTPRYLIKTRGQQVTLSCSPISGHRSVSWYQQTPGQGLQFLFEYFSETQRNKGNFPGRFSGRQFSNSRSEMNVSTLELGDSALYLCASSSRNEQFFGPGTRLTVL.

In this sample, this clonotype turned up a few times. The chain carries TRBV10-3 and TRBJ2-1, with TRBD1 as a possible D gene (7 bases). This CDR3 spans 12 amino acids. Germline V CDR1 and CDR2: ENHRY, SYGVKD. V gave up 5 bases and J gave up 8 bases, with 10 bases separating them. CDR3 in amino acids: CAISQGGYEQFF. The CDR3 DNA follows: TGTGCCATCAGTCAGGGGGGCTATGAGCAGTTCTTC.

The chain is built from TRBV13 and TRBJ1-2; 11 bases are a match to TRBD1. Germline V gene data show CDR1 as PRHDT and CDR2 as FYEKMQ (reference sequence). The V gene end was trimmed by 4 bases and the J gene end by 5 bases; junction bases not matched to a gene: 6. CDR3 length: 15 residues. The CDR3 region is CASSSRTGGGYGYTF. As DNA, the CDR3 is TGTGCCAGCAGCTCCAGGACAGGGGGCGGTTATGGCTACACCTTC.

V gene TRBV19 combines with J gene TRBJ2-7; 7 positions agree with TRBD1. V was pared by 9 bases and J by 3 bases, with 14 bases of the junction left unmatched. This CDR3 spans 15 amino acids. Germline V gene lookup returns CDR1 LNHDA and CDR2 SQIVND (reference sequence). CDR3 residues: CASSFQGQKNYEQYF. In DNA, the CDR3 is TGTGCCAGCAGTTTTCAGGGACAGAAAAACTACGAGCAGTACTTC.